The clone carrying this TCR beta chain was observed many times. This record belongs to a study of CD8 T cells in ankylosing spondylitis. The authors made TCR beta libraries by quantitative 5'-RACE with molecular barcodes. TCRdb called the 5' RACE reads again in MiXCR, with one record for every CDR3 protein. The sample carries 200,000 to 250,000 distinct CDR3 sequences, around a quarter recorded once. Germline-derived CDR1 and CDR2 are MNHEY and SMNVEV (reference sequence). This CDR3 is 18 amino acids long. J was trimmed by 5 bases and V by 4 bases; bases with no gene match: 11. The sample was blood, either unsorted or a sorted T cell fraction (not recorded which). The receptor's source is a male donor with ankylosing spondylitis or in good health (not recorded which). The chain uses TRBV27 and TRBJ2-2; 12 bases line up with TRBD2. The CDR3 protein is CASSSTGLAGLLTGELFF. CDR3 DNA: TGTGCCAGCAGTTCCACTGGACTAGCGGGATTACTGACCGGGGAGCTGTTTTTT.